This T cell receptor beta chain is drawn from a study of CD8 T cells in acute hepatitis C reinfection. TCRdb's table, derived via immunoSEQ multiplex PCR, lists solely in-frame clones and lacks some. The sample contains 2,000 to 3,000 clones, about 70% of which appear only once. The sample's time point: at least 347 days after estimated infection, following spontaneous clearance. The hepatitis C virus-specific receptor repertoire was characterized directly ex vivo, with no prior expansion in culture. The sample here was HCV NS3-1073 tetramer-sorted CD8+ T cells from PBMCs, taken at follow-up. The sequence came from a man aged 35-49 years who spontaneously cleared hepatitis C infection.

The CDR3 DNA reads as TGCAGCATTAAGACAGGGGGCTCCTACGAGCAGTACTTC. Amino acid sequence: CSIKTGGSYEQYF. The V gene is TRBV29-1, the J gene TRBJ2-7; 9 bases match TRBD1. The V gene's germline CDR1 is SQVTM and CDR2 ANQGSEA. The CDR3 contains 13 residues. The V segment lost 8 bases and the J segment 0 bases; nucleotides outside the gene matches: 5.